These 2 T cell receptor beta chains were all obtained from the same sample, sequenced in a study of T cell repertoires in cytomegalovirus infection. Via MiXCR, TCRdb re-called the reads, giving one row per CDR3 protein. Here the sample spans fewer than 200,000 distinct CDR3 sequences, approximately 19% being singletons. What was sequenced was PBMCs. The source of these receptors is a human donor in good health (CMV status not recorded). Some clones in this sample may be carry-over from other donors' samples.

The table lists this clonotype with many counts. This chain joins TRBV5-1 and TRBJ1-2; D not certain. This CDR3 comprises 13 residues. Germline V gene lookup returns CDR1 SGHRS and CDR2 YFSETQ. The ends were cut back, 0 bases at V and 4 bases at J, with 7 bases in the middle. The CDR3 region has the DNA TGCGCCAGCAGCTTGGACGGGATCTATGGCTACACCTTC. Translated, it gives CASSLDGIYGYTF.

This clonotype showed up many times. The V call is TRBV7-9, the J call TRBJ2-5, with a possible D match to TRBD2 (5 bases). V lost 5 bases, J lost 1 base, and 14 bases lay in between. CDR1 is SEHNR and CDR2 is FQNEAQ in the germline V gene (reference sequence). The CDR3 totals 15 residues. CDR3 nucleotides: TGTGCCAGCAGCCACGGCGATCGGGGCCAAGAGACCCAGTACTTC. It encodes CASSHGDRGQETQYF.